The following is a T cell receptor (beta chain) sequence with its context. Its specificity is unknown. TCRdb independently ran MiXCR on the 5' RACE reads; one entry per CDR3 protein. This table holds around 530,000 distinct CDR3 sequences, 17% found once. The source of the sample is a study of T cells after yellow fever vaccination. Study-level findings and limits: Bulk-population clonotypes that are abundant could appear as contaminants in FACS-sorted repertoires.

The J segment lost 5 bases and the V segment lost 4 bases, leaving 7 bases of the junction unmatched. The V gene's germline CDR1 is LNHNV and CDR2 YYDKDF (reference sequence). The CDR3 consists of 16 residues. Sequences were derived from PBMCs, sampled 5 days after the first yellow fever vaccination. This receptor was identified in a man between 18 and 29 years old who received the YFV17D yellow fever vaccine. This chain joins TRBV15 and TRBJ2-3; 12 nucleotides line up with TRBD2. The CDR3 bases are TGTGCCACCAGCACATCAGGACTAGCGGGGCTAGATACGCAGTATTTT. Amino acids: CATSTSGLAGLDTQYF.